These 28 T cell receptor beta chains originate from one sample sequenced in a study of Ad26.COV2.S vaccination and SARS-CoV-2 variants (dated by TCRdb to 2020 to 2022). The treatment or condition tag for this specimen amounts to: some 20 received Ad26.COV2.S at low or high dose, single or two shots; roughly 5 received placebo; per-sample allocation not given. For vaccine and placebo recipients, repertoires were sequenced using samples collected on day 63 after the first injection. Receptors were amplified or captured by the immunoSEQ multiplex PCR assay. As stored in TCRdb, this immuneACCESS dataset retains in-frame rearrangements with V and J assigned. A fraction of the clones does not appear; measured against another copy, unresolved V genes explain less than half of the discrepancy, and the remainder lacks a known reason. Here the sample has approximately 480,000 clones; around 88% occur a single time. Jointly, the top ten make up over 10% of the sample.

Here the sequenced sample was peripheral blood, taken in a trial of Ad26.COV2.S vaccine versus placebo. These TCRs come from a person aged 18-65 years who received the Ad26.COV2.S COVID-19 vaccine or a placebo.

This chain connects TRBV27 to TRBJ2-7; D is ambiguous. CDR1 is MNHEY and CDR2 is SMNVEV in the germline V gene (reference sequence). This CDR3 has 15 amino acids. Trimming left V 5 bases short and J 7 bases short, with 21 bases between. The CDR3 DNA reads as TGTGCCAGCAGTCCCCTGGGGTTACCCTCCTGGGAGCAGTACTTC. Translated, it gives CASSPLGLPSWEQYF.

The CDR3 loop reads CASSLIGLAGGYEQFF. DNA for the CDR3: TGTGCCAGCAGCTTAATCGGACTAGCGGGAGGATATGAGCAGTTCTTC. The chain couples TRBV13 to TRBJ2-1; 14 bases map to TRBD2. CDR3 length: 16 amino acids. Trimming cost V 2 bases and J 8 bases; bases outside gene matches: 5. Germline V CDR1 and CDR2: PRHDT, FYEKMQ (reference sequence).

This chain uses TRBV28 with TRBJ1-1; D is unclear. From germline, CDR1 is MDHEN and CDR2 SYDVKM. The CDR3 consists of 13 residues. Trimming stripped 5 bases from V and 5 bases from J, with 12 bases between. The CDR3 DNA is TGTGCCAGCAGTCCGAGTGGGGTGACTGAAGCTTTCTTT. It specifies CASSPSGVTEAFF.

The V gene is TRBV28, the J gene TRBJ2-7; 11 positions agree with TRBD1. With 6 bases clipped from V and 2 bases from J, the junction kept 3 bases outside the gene matches. CDR3 size: 14 residues. Germline values: CDR1 MDHEN, CDR2 SYDVKM. CDR3 in amino acids: CASRGGQGAYEQYF. Here the CDR3 DNA reads TGTGCCAGCAGGGGGGGACAGGGGGCCTACGAGCAGTACTTC.

The gene calls are TRBV9 and TRBJ1-3; no firm D call. CDR1 SGDLS and CDR2 YYNGEE come from the germline V gene. V lost 1 base and J lost 2, with 16 bases in between. The CDR3 is 17 amino acids. In DNA form, the CDR3 reads TGTGCCAGCAGCGTATCTTGGCGGGTGGCGCCTGGAAACACCATATATTTT. This gives the protein CASSVSWRVAPGNTIYF.

The chain employs TRBV4-2 and TRBJ1-1; 10 bases fit TRBD1. There are 15 residues in the CDR3. The V gene's germline CDR1 is LGHNA and CDR2 YNFKEQ. J gave up 3 bases and V 3 bases, and 4 bases lay outside the gene matches. The chain's CDR3 is CASSHGTGDDTEAFF. The CDR3 DNA is TGTGCCAGCAGCCATGGGACAGGGGATGACACTGAAGCTTTCTTT.

V gene TRBV5-4 combines with J gene TRBJ1-1; 7 nucleotides align to TRBD1. The germline V gene has CDR1 SGHNT and CDR2 YYREEE (reference sequence). V shed 7 bases, J shed 1 base, and the junction held 10 bases outside the gene matches. The CDR3 spans 15 residues. The DNA for the CDR3 is TGTGCCAGCTCGAGGGGGCAGGGCGGGAACACTGAAGCTTTCTTT. It codes for CASSRGQGGNTEAFF.

The rearrangement joins TRBV7-9 to TRBJ2-3; 7 nucleotides line up with TRBD2. This CDR3 has 16 residues. The V segment lost 1 base and the J segment 5 bases; nucleotides outside the gene matches: 9. Germline CDR1 is SEHNR and CDR2 is FQNEAQ (reference sequence). The CDR3 reads CASSLVAGARRDTQYF. For the CDR3, the DNA is TGTGCCAGCAGCTTAGTGGCGGGAGCGAGGAGAGATACGCAGTATTTT.

The CDR3 protein is CASSAWGENEQFF. Written as DNA, the CDR3 is TGTGCCAGCAGCGCATGGGGGGAGAATGAGCAGTTCTTC. The chain combines TRBV9 with TRBJ2-1; a possible D gene is TRBD2 (6 bases). CDR1 and CDR2 from the germline V gene are SGDLS and YYNGEE. V was trimmed by 3 bases and J by 7 bases, leaving 11 bases between them. CDR3 size: 13 residues.

This clone came up once. The CDR3 nucleotides are TGTGCCAGCAGCCAAGGCTACAGGGAATTCTCTGGAAACACCATATATTTT. Protein product: CASSQGYREFSGNTIYF. V gene TRBV3-1 (or the pseudogene TRBV3-2) combines with J gene TRBJ1-3; D might be TRBD1 (6 bases). The germline gives CDR1 LGHDT, CDR2 YNNKEL (reference sequence). This CDR3 contains 17 residues. The ends were cut back, 1 base at V and 0 bases at J, with 13 bases in the middle.

This chain connects TRBV10-3 to TRBJ2-2; tentative D call: TRBD1 (5 bases). The CDR3 has 14 residues. Germline CDR1 reads ENHRY; CDR2 reads SYGVKD. Between the trimmed V and J ends, which lost 6 bases and 1 base, there was a span of 9 bases. The CDR3 is CAISGQGNTGELFF. The CDR3, as DNA: TGTGCCATCAGCGGACAAGGGAACACCGGGGAGCTGTTTTTT.

V gene TRBV19 combines with J gene TRBJ1-1, with 7 bases matching TRBD1. J was trimmed by 1 base and V by 2 bases; bases with no gene match: 4. Germline CDR1 reads LNHDA; CDR2 reads SQIVND (reference sequence). This CDR3 comprises 15 residues. CDR3 nucleotide sequence: TGTGCCAGTAGTATAAGGAGGACAGGGAACACTGAAGCTTTCTTT. It is translated as CASSIRRTGNTEAFF.

The chain uses TRBV6-5 and TRBJ2-1, with 7 bases aligning to TRBD2. Germline-derived CDR1 and CDR2 are MNHEY and SVGAGI. This CDR3 has 15 residues. With V trimmed by 1 base and J by 7 bases, 7 bases remained unmatched. The CDR3 is CASSYLGEGLNEQFF. CDR3 sequence (DNA): TGTGCCAGCAGTTACTTGGGGGAGGGACTAAATGAGCAGTTCTTC.

The chain employs TRBV13 and TRBJ1-1, with D unclear. CDR1 is PRHDT, CDR2 FYEKMQ, per germline (reference sequence). Between the trimmed V and J ends, which lost 1 base and 6 bases, there was a span of 9 bases. The CDR3 runs 13 residues. CDR3 sequence: CASSLVLTAEAFF. The CDR3 DNA reads as TGTGCCAGCAGCTTAGTTTTGACCGCTGAAGCTTTCTTT.

V and J are TRBV24-1 and TRBJ1-5; TRBD1 matches 7 bases. The length of the CDR3 is 15 residues. Germline assignment: CDR1 KGHDR and CDR2 SFDVKD. The V gene end was trimmed by 3 bases and the J gene end by 4 bases; junction bases not matched to a gene: 5. The CDR3 is CATSDATGRNQPQHF. The DNA of the CDR3 is TGTGCCACCAGTGATGCGACAGGGAGGAATCAGCCCCAGCATTTT.

V is TRBV9 and J is TRBJ1-6; D possibly corresponds to TRBD1 (6 bases). The CDR3 runs to 15 residues. Germline values: CDR1 SGDLS, CDR2 YYNGEE. V was cut by 0 bases and J by 8 bases, with 12 bases left in between. The CDR3 sequence: CASSVGGDTYSPLHF. CDR3 coding DNA: TGTGCCAGCAGCGTAGGGGGGGACACCTATTCACCCCTCCACTTT.

As for this clone: The DNA is omitted, as the CDR3 cannot be located on it reliably, and the CDR3 follows TCRdb's listing. V usage is TRBV15 and J usage is TRBJ2-1. Germline CDR1 LNHNV, CDR2 YYDKDF (reference sequence). The CDR3 numbers 18 amino acids, ends counted. The chain's CDR3 is CATSRGYRVGTGISLPFF.

The CDR3 DNA is TGTGCCAGCAGATTACTACAGGGACTCCTGATGACCGGGGAGCTGTTTTTT. Translated: CASRLLQGLLMTGELFF. The chain uses TRBV7-9 and TRBJ2-2; D is perhaps TRBD1 or TRBD2 (6 bases each). Germline-derived CDR1 and CDR2 are SEHNR and FQNEAQ (reference sequence). Between the trimmed V and J ends, which lost 6 bases and 5 bases, there was a span of 22 bases. The CDR3 totals 17 residues.

The rearrangement links TRBV5-1 to TRBJ2-2; D gene uncertain. This CDR3 is built from 15 residues. Trimming pared 4 bases from V and 0 bases from J, leaving 10 bases between. Germline V lookup: CDR1 SGHRS, CDR2 YFSETQ. Here the CDR3 reads CASSIGSSNTGELFF. The CDR3 coding sequence is TGCGCCAGCAGCATCGGGTCCTCGAACACCGGGGAGCTGTTTTTT.

This clone was detected only a few times. The chain carries TRBV30 and TRBJ1-5, with 7 bases matching TRBD1. The V segment lost 2 bases and the J segment 4 bases; nucleotides outside the gene matches: 11. The CDR3 runs 16 residues. Germline V gene lookup returns CDR1 GTSNPN and CDR2 SVGIG (reference sequence). CDR3 in amino acids: CAWSPRGTVTNQPQHF. CDR3 bases: TGTGCCTGGAGTCCCCGGGGGACAGTTACGAATCAGCCCCAGCATTTT. Complete variable domain (other parts from reference TRBV30 and TRBJ1-5): SQTIHQWPATLVQPVGSPLSLECTVEGTSNPNLYWYRQAAGRGLQLLFYSVGIGQISSEVPQNLSASRPQDRQFILSSKKLLLSDSGFYLCAWSPRGTVTNQPQHFGDGTRLSIL.

The chain employs TRBV9 and TRBJ1-4; D not resolved. Trimming stripped 0 bases from V and 5 bases from J, with 14 bases between. Germline CDR1 reads SGDLS; CDR2 reads YYNGEE. The CDR3 contains 16 residues. The CDR3 loop is CASSVGPTAANEKLFF. The CDR3 DNA follows: TGTGCCAGCAGCGTAGGGCCCACGGCAGCGAATGAAAAACTGTTTTTT.

This chain links TRBV5-5 with TRBJ2-2; tentative D call: TRBD2 (6 bases). Germline values: CDR1 SGHKS, CDR2 YYEKEE (reference sequence). V was pared by 4 bases and J by 4 bases, with 11 bases between. The CDR3 has 14 amino acids. The CDR3 DNA reads as TGTGCCAGCAGCCTCCTCGGGGGCACCGGGGAGCTGTTTTTT. Translated: CASSLLGGTGELFF. The variable domain in full, completed from reference TRBV5-5 and TRBJ2-2, reads DAGVTQSPTHLIKTRGQQVTLRCSPISGHKSVSWYQQVLGQGPQFIFQYYEKEERGRGNFPDRFSARQFPNYSSELNVNALLLGDSALYLCASSLLGGTGELFFGEGSRLTVL.

The rearrangement uses TRBV7-8 and TRBJ2-7, with D possibly TRBD2 on 6 matching bases. Germline CDR1 and CDR2: SGHVS and FQNEAQ. This CDR3 contains 18 residues. The V end lost 4 bases, the J end lost 7 bases, and 29 bases lay between the germline ends. The CDR3 loop is CASSSQQVPGVSSWEQYF. In DNA form, the CDR3 reads TGTGCCAGCAGCTCGCAACAGGTTCCGGGGGTGAGTTCTTGGGAGCAGTACTTC. Drawing the rest from reference TRBV7-8 and TRBJ2-7, the complete variable domain is GAGVSQSPRYKVAKRGQDVALRCDPISGHVSLFWYQQALGQGPEFLTYFQNEAQLDKSGLPSDRFFAERPEGSVSTLKIQRTQQEDSAVYLCASSSQQVPGVSSWEQYFGPGTRLTVT.

On this clone: The identical CDR3 is also encoded by other nucleotide sequences in the sample. The chain carries TRBV20-1 and TRBJ2-3; D gene ambiguous. The CDR3 extends over 11 amino acids. V gave up 5 bases and J gave up 5 bases, with 8 bases separating them. Per germline, CDR1 DFQATT and CDR2 SNEGSKA (reference sequence). The CDR3 loop reads CSASLRDTQYF. DNA for the CDR3: TGCAGTGCTTCTCTAAGAGATACGCAGTATTTT.

This clone came up a few times. V is TRBV7-9 and J is TRBJ2-5; 13 nucleotides line up with TRBD2. The germline V gene encodes CDR1 SEHNR and CDR2 FQNEAQ (reference sequence). The CDR3 has 19 residues. Losses at the gene ends were 5 bases for V and 3 bases for J; bases not matched to a gene: 15. For the CDR3, the DNA is TGTGCCAGCAGCCAGCTTAGGACTAGCGGGAGTAGCTTTGAAGAGACCCAGTACTTC. Translation gives CASSQLRTSGSSFEETQYF. The full variable domain, with the rest looked up from reference TRBV7-9 and TRBJ2-5, is DTGVSQNPRHKITKRGQNVTFRCDPISEHNRLYWYRQTLGQGPEFLTYFQNEAQLEKSRLLSDRFSAERPKGSFSTLEIQRTEQGDSAMYLCASSQLRTSGSSFEETQYFGPGTRLLVL.

J is TRBJ2-7 and V is TRBV5-1; 7 bases match TRBD1. V shed 2 bases and J 3 bases; nucleotides not matched to a gene: 11. Germline CDR1 reads SGHRS; CDR2 reads YFSETQ. This CDR3 contains 16 residues. CDR3 bases: TGCGCCAGCAGCTTAGATGCACAGGGGTCCCGCTACGAGCAGTACTTC. This gives the protein CASSLDAQGSRYEQYF. The complete variable domain, with remaining parts taken from reference TRBV5-1 and TRBJ2-7, reads KAGVTQTPRYLIKTRGQQVTLSCSPISGHRSVSWYQQTPGQGLQFLFEYFSETQRNKGNFPGRFSGRQFSNSRSEMNVSTLELGDSALYLCASSLDAQGSRYEQYFGPGTRLTVT.

The chain uses TRBV7-9 and TRBJ2-1, with a tentative D call TRBD1 (5 bases). This CDR3 is 14 amino acids long. V lost 6 bases to trimming and J lost 5 bases, with 14 bases between them. CDR1 and CDR2 (germline): SEHNR, FQNEAQ (reference sequence). CDR3 coding DNA: TGTGCCAGCAGTCTGATAGCCAGGGACAATGAGCAGTTCTTC. Encoded protein: CASSLIARDNEQFF. Full variable domain (remainder filled in from reference TRBV7-9 and TRBJ2-1): DTGVSQNPRHKITKRGQNVTFRCDPISEHNRLYWYRQTLGQGPEFLTYFQNEAQLEKSRLLSDRFSAERPKGSFSTLEIQRTEQGDSAMYLCASSLIARDNEQFFGPGTRLTVL.

The chain joins TRBV10-3 to TRBJ2-2; D is tentatively TRBD1 or TRBD2 (5 bases each). Germline assignment: CDR1 ENHRY and CDR2 SYGVKD. V shed 10 bases and J shed 6 bases, with 18 bases lying between them. This CDR3 is built from 14 residues. The CDR3 nucleotides read TGTGCCACCCGGCAGGCTGGGGGTGCCGGGGAGCTGTTTTTT. This translates into CATRQAGGAGELFF.